Each of the 21 T cell receptor beta chains below was sequenced from the same sample in a study of vaccination and CD4 T cells after COVID-19. The treatment: approximately nine-day PBMC culture with coronavirus spike peptide pools or control peptides (ViraFEST assay). Antigen specificity for these receptors is unknown. CD4+ T cells that had been cultured provided DNA sequenced with the Oncomine TCR Beta short-read assay. A single record per CDR3 protein comes from TCRdb applying MiXCR to the PCR reads. There are under 11,000 distinct CDR3 sequences in the sample; about 42% occur only once, and over 25% lies in the top ten. The sequenced sample was CD4+ T cells from blood, cultured in vitro. The receptors were sampled from a human donor who had recovered from COVID-19.

Only a few counts were recorded for this clonotype. This chain joins TRBV7-8 and TRBJ2-2, with 10 bases fitting TRBD2. The germline CDR1 and CDR2 sequences are SGHVS and FQNEAQ. The length of the CDR3 is 17 residues. V lost 5 bases to trimming and J lost 4 bases; unmatched junction nucleotides: 10. The CDR3 sequence is CASSTTKGLAATGELFF. The CDR3 DNA reads as TGTGCCAGCAGCACCACCAAAGGACTAGCGGCCACCGGGGAGCTGTTTTTT.

The chain carries TRBV29-1 and TRBJ1-1, with TRBD1 identical over 7 bases. V was pared by 5 bases and J by 0 bases, with 6 bases of the junction left unmatched. CDR3 length equals 14 residues. Germline V gives CDR1 SQVTM, CDR2 ANQGSEA. The CDR3 loop is CSVLGQRMNTEAFF. The CDR3 nucleotides are TGCAGCGTTTTGGGACAGCGAATGAACACTGAAGCTTTCTTT.

This rearrangement joins TRBV7-9 to TRBJ2-1; the D is unclear. The V gene lost 3 bases and the J gene lost 9 bases, with 18 bases spanning the gap. Germline V lookup: CDR1 SEHNR, CDR2 FQNEAQ (reference sequence). The CDR3 runs 15 residues. This chain's CDR3 is CASSLPPALSGEQFF. The CDR3 bases are TGTGCCAGCAGCTTGCCCCCCGCCTTATCTGGTGAGCAGTTCTTC.

The rearrangement uses TRBV5-1 and TRBJ2-1; D unresolved. The CDR3 is 13 residues long. Germline loops: CDR1 SGHRS, CDR2 YFSETQ. Trimming removed 4 bases from V and 7 bases from J, with 12 bases in between. The CDR3 is CASSDLYMNEQFF. In DNA, the CDR3 is TGCGCCAGCAGCGACCTCTATATGAATGAGCAGTTCTTC.

The chain joins TRBV2 to TRBJ1-1; no clear D. Per the germline V gene, CDR1 is SNHLY and CDR2 is FYNNEI. CDR3 length: 14 residues. Trimming removed 4 bases from V and 2 bases from J, with 11 bases in between. For the CDR3, the DNA is TGTGCCAGCAGTGCCCGGGAACTTAACACTGAAGCTTTCTTT. It encodes CASSARELNTEAFF.

This rearrangement joins TRBV5-4 to TRBJ2-7, with TRBD1 matching over 7 bases. The CDR3 is made up of 13 amino acids. CDR1 SGHNT and CDR2 YYREEE come from the germline V gene (reference sequence). V lost 2 bases to trimming and J lost 7 bases; unmatched junction nucleotides: 6. The CDR3 DNA is TGTGCCAGCAGCTTACAACAACAGGGGGAGCAGTACTTC. Amino acids: CASSLQQQGEQYF.

This clonotype was found a few times. This chain uses TRBV6-1 with TRBJ1-2; D remains unclear. The V gene lost 5 bases and the J gene lost 10 bases, with 14 bases spanning the gap. Germline V gene data show CDR1 as MNHNS and CDR2 as SASEGT. CDR3 length: 12 residues. In DNA, the CDR3 is TGTGCCAGCAGTCCCGGGATTTCGGCCTACACCTTC. Its translation: CASSPGISAYTF.

Only a few counts were recorded for this clonotype. The rearrangement joins TRBV24-1 to TRBJ2-3; D is perhaps TRBD2 (6 bases). V lost 5 bases, J lost 6 bases, and 17 bases lay in between. The CDR3 covers 15 residues. Germline CDR1 is KGHDR and CDR2 is SFDVKD. The CDR3 loop reads CATSGPQGGGDTQYF. For the CDR3, the DNA is TGTGCCACCAGTGGCCCCCAGGGAGGAGGCGATACGCAGTATTTT.

The chain uses TRBV2 and TRBJ1-1; D remains unclear. This CDR3 is built from 13 residues. The germline V gene has CDR1 SNHLY and CDR2 FYNNEI. V was pared by 1 base and J by 2 bases, with 5 bases between. The CDR3 region has the DNA TGTGCCAGCAGTGAAGAGGTAAACACTGAAGCTTTCTTT. Protein: CASSEEVNTEAFF.

The rearrangement uses TRBV18 and TRBJ2-3, with 9 bases aligning to TRBD2. V was pared by 2 bases and J by 4 bases, with 4 bases of the junction left unmatched. Germline lookup yields CDR1 KGHSH and CDR2 LQKENI. This CDR3 comprises 15 residues. CDR3 sequence reads: CASSPTGTSSDTQYF. CDR3 DNA sequence: TGTGCCAGCTCACCAACCGGGACTAGCTCAGATACGCAGTATTTT. Drawing the rest from reference TRBV18 and TRBJ2-3, the complete variable domain is NAGVMQNPRHLVRRRGQEARLRCSPMKGHSHVYWYRQLPEEGLKFMVYLQKENIIDESGMPKERFSAEFPKEGPSILRIQQVVRGDSAAYFCASSPTGTSSDTQYFGPGTRLTVL.

This clonotype was seen more than once but under ten times. The rearrangement joins TRBV20-1 to TRBJ1-2; possibly TRBD1 for D (6 bases). The CDR3 extends over 11 amino acids. The germline V gene encodes CDR1 DFQATT and CDR2 SNEGSKA (reference sequence). The germline V and J ends were trimmed by 3 bases and 8 bases, with 10 bases remaining between them. Written as DNA, the CDR3 is TGCAGTGCTAGTTATAGGGGGGGCTACACCTTC. Amino acid sequence: CSASYRGGYTF.

The chain has TRBV2 and TRBJ2-2, with D perhaps assigned TRBD1 or TRBD2 (5 bases each). In germline, CDR1 is SNHLY, CDR2 FYNNEI. This CDR3 contains 15 residues. V was cut by 6 bases and J by 0 bases, with 11 bases left in between. The CDR3 is CASRTGTPNTGELFF. As DNA, the CDR3 is TGTGCCAGCAGGACCGGGACGCCGAACACCGGGGAGCTGTTTTTT.

The genes are TRBV5-6 and TRBJ2-7; D gene ambiguous. V was clipped by 4 bases and J by 3 bases, with 5 bases between them. Germline V gives CDR1 SGHDT, CDR2 YYEEEE. The CDR3 loop spans 11 amino acids. Here the CDR3 reads CASSRFYEQYF. In nucleotides, the CDR3 is TGTGCCAGCAGCCGGTTCTACGAGCAGTACTTC.

This sequence joins TRBV6-2 or TRBV6-3 and TRBJ2-7; D perhaps matches TRBD2 (6 bases). V was cut by 2 bases and J by 2 bases, with 16 bases left in between. From germline, CDR1 is MNHEY and CDR2 SVGEGT. This CDR3 has 16 residues. CDR3 protein: CASSYPLAQRTYEQYF. Written as DNA, the CDR3 is TGTGCCAGCAGTTACCCTCTAGCGCAAAGGACCTACGAGCAGTACTTC.

V is TRBV20-1 and J is TRBJ2-4, with a possible D match to TRBD1 (6 bases). With 3 bases removed from V and 3 bases from J, the gap between germline ends came to 18 bases. CDR1 is DFQATT, CDR2 SNEGSKA, per germline (reference sequence). The CDR3 spans 16 residues. The CDR3 coding sequence is TGCAGTGCTAGGCATAACAGGGTTTCACACAAAAACATTCAGTACTTC. This encodes CSARHNRVSHKNIQYF.

V usage is TRBV20-1 and J usage is TRBJ1-5; 7 nucleotides match TRBD1. V trimming: 1 base; J trimming: 2 bases; junction bases outside the gene matches: 5. CDR3 length: 15 amino acids. Per germline, CDR1 DFQATT and CDR2 SNEGSKA (reference sequence). DNA for the CDR3: TGCAGTGCTAGAGCAGGGGGTTCGGGCAATCAGCCCCAGCATTTT. Amino acid sequence: CSARAGGSGNQPQHF.

The gene calls are TRBV12-5 and TRBJ2-7; the match to TRBD2 covers 7 bases. The V gene's germline CDR1 is LGHNT and CDR2 FRNRAP. J lost 7 bases, V lost 2 bases, and 11 bases had no gene match. This CDR3 is 15 amino acids long. The CDR3 DNA follows: TGTGCTAGTGGTTTGCTGTCCGGGGTACTAGCGGAGCAGTACTTC. Its protein is CASGLLSGVLAEQYF.

The V call is TRBV27, the J call TRBJ2-7; perhaps TRBD2 as D (5 bases). Trimming left V 4 bases short and J 3 bases short, with 16 bases between. Per the germline V gene, CDR1 is MNHEY and CDR2 is SMNVEV (reference sequence). The length of the CDR3 is 15 residues. The CDR3 spells CASSSREPHSYEQYF. CDR3 DNA sequence: TGTGCCAGCAGTTCCCGGGAACCCCACAGCTACGAGCAGTACTTC.

The chain combines TRBV20-1 with TRBJ2-3, with TRBD1 matching 9 bases. CDR3 length: 14 amino acids. Germline V lookup: CDR1 DFQATT, CDR2 SNEGSKA (reference sequence). The trim removed 6 bases at V and 6 bases at J, leaving 10 bases unmatched. CDR3 in DNA: TGCAGTGCCAACCATCAAGACAGGGGGGATACGCAGTATTTT. It yields the protein CSANHQDRGDTQYF.

The chain is built from TRBV7-9 and TRBJ2-3; D not certain. This CDR3 spans 11 amino acids. V was cut by 7 bases and J by 3 bases, with 5 bases left in between. In germline, CDR1 is SEHNR, CDR2 FQNEAQ (reference sequence). CDR3 sequence: CASTRTDTQYF. The CDR3 bases are TGTGCCAGCACCCGGACAGATACGCAGTATTTT.

This clonotype was seen only a few times. The V gene is TRBV7-9, the J gene TRBJ2-5; D perhaps matches TRBD2 (5 bases). Germline lookup yields CDR1 SEHNR and CDR2 FQNEAQ (reference sequence). This CDR3 comprises 14 residues. V shed 6 bases and J shed 1 base, with 12 bases lying between them. The CDR3 DNA reads TGTGCCAGCAGTCACCCCGGAGGCCAAGAGACCCAGTACTTC. Translation: CASSHPGGQETQYF. Full variable domain (remainder filled in from reference TRBV7-9 and TRBJ2-5): DTGVSQNPRHKITKRGQNVTFRCDPISEHNRLYWYRQTLGQGPEFLTYFQNEAQLEKSRLLSDRFSAERPKGSFSTLEIQRTEQGDSAMYLCASSHPGGQETQYFGPGTRLLVL.